This T cell receptor (beta chain) derives from a study of OX40 agonist ivuxolimab in advanced cancers. As for the study in general: Three partial responders included one hepatocellular carcinoma patient and two cutaneous melanoma patients. Study-wide results and caveats: At 0.1-3.0 mg/kg, partial responders had clonal expansion among the lowest observed. There was clonal expansion of CD4+ and CD8+ blood T cells by week 6 at 0.1 to 3.0 mg/kg.

This table comes from immunoSEQ multiplex PCR, and its TCRdb copy is limited to in-frame clones, with some not included. The sample records over 70,000 clones, approximately 91% being singletons. About this clone: Its target is not known.

Individuals having autoimmune disease history or systemic immunosuppression were not enrolled. Sequencing was performed on CD4+ or CD8+ T cells sorted from blood, taken in a trial of the OX40 agonist ivuxolimab. The origin of this receptor is an adult with an advanced solid tumor such as melanoma, head and neck, liver or kidney cancer.

CDR3 nucleotides: TGCAGCGTAGAGACTAGCGGGAGGTACGAGCAGTACTTC. It yields the protein CSVETSGRYEQYF. V gene TRBV29-1 combines with J gene TRBJ2-7; 13 nucleotides align to TRBD2. Germline lookup yields CDR1 SQVTM and CDR2 ANQGSEA. With V trimmed by 6 bases and J by 4 bases, 3 bases remained unmatched. The CDR3 covers 13 residues.